This T cell receptor beta chain was sequenced in a study of early T cells in non-severe SARS-CoV-2 infection. Using its own MiXCR run on the 5' RACE reads, TCRdb lists one record per CDR3 protein. The sample includes roughly 60,000 distinct CDR3 sequences, under 8% of them seen just once. The V and J ends lost 0 bases and 10 bases respectively, with 17 bases between them. This CDR3 is built from 15 residues. Germline V gene data show CDR1 as LGHNA and CDR2 as YSLEER. This clonotype was seen a handful of times. This sample comprised whole blood, obtained at baseline. The V call is TRBV4-3, the J call TRBJ2-3; D remains ambiguous. The TCR sequence derives from an adult who was a healthcare worker with PCR-confirmed SARS-CoV-2 infection or an uninfected control (not recorded which). The CDR3 DNA is TGCGCCAGCAGCCAAGATGACGCCCGCTTGGCCGCGCAGTATTTT. Translated, it gives CASSQDDARLAAQYF.